This T cell receptor (beta chain) was recovered during a study of OX40 agonist ivuxolimab in advanced cancers. The study, taken as a whole, reports: The investigators did not determine what antigen specificity the expanded peripheral T cells had.

As concerns this clone: The antigen is unknown.

The assay was immunoSEQ multiplex PCR, and TCRdb's table has in-frame clones only and misses some. The sample lists some 76,000 clones, approximately 80% occurring once. Sequencing used CD4+ or CD8+ T cells sorted from blood, obtained in a trial of the OX40 agonist ivuxolimab. The clonotype originates from an adult with an advanced solid tumor such as melanoma, head and neck, liver or kidney cancer.

CDR3 residues: CASSPGLAGVEQFF. The CDR3 DNA reads as TGTGCCAGCAGCCCGGGACTAGCGGGAGTTGAGCAGTTCTTC. V usage is TRBV5-4 and J usage is TRBJ2-1, with 14 bases aligning to TRBD2. V dropped 4 bases and J dropped 9; count of bases not matched to a gene: 3. The CDR3 is 14 residues long. CDR1 and CDR2 (germline): SGHNT, YYREEE (reference sequence).